A single sample gave rise to the 16 T cell receptor beta chains below, sequenced in a study of CD8+ T cells in alopecia areata. cDNA reverse transcribed from extracted RNA served as the sequencing template. Profiling relied on immunoSEQ multiplex PCR, and the TCRdb table lists in-frame clones only, not all of them. Found here are about 300,000 clones, about 62% of them singletons; the top ten hold more than 1.5%. Described treatment: oral pan-JAK inhibitor, 5-10 mg twice daily. The sample was CD4+ T cells sorted from blood, taken at week 24, from a patient treated with tofacitinib. The receptors here all came from a human donor with alopecia areata.

This clone was observed a handful of times. The rearrangement uses TRBV4-2 and TRBJ2-7; D is ambiguous. The CDR3 consists of 12 residues. Germline V CDR1 and CDR2: LGHNA, YNFKEQ. With 1 base removed from V and 2 bases from J, the gap between germline ends came to 3 bases. The CDR3 DNA reads TGTGCCAGCAGCCAAGGTACCTACGAGCAGTACTTC. Amino acid sequence: CASSQGTYEQYF.

This clone was seen a few times. The chain has TRBV11-2 and TRBJ2-1; 7 bases line up with TRBD1. There are 15 residues in the CDR3. V shed 5 bases and J 6 bases; nucleotides not matched to a gene: 10. CDR1 and CDR2 from the germline V gene are SGHAT and FQNNGV. The CDR3 here is CASSTGYRGSNEQFF. CDR3 DNA: TGTGCCAGCAGCACGGGATACAGGGGTAGCAATGAGCAGTTCTTC.

The rearrangement uses TRBV11-1 and TRBJ2-2; TRBD2 matches at 9 bases. Germline V gives CDR1 SGHAT, CDR2 FQDESV (reference sequence). The CDR3 has 16 amino acids. Unmatched junction bases numbered 9, after V lost 5 bases and J lost 5 bases. CDR3 coding DNA: TGTGCCAGCAGCCCCCCCGGGCGGGGGGGGACCGGGGAGCTGTTTTTT. It translates to CASSPPGRGGTGELFF. The complete variable domain, with remaining parts taken from reference TRBV11-1 and TRBJ2-2, reads EAEVAQSPRYKITEKSQAVAFWCDPISGHATLYWYRQILGQGPELLVQFQDESVVDDSQLPKDRFSAERLKGVDSTLKIQPAELGDSAMYLCASSPPGRGGTGELFFGEGSRLTVL.

This chain links TRBV25-1 with TRBJ1-1; D gene ambiguous. The CDR3 has 12 residues. Germline V gene sequence: CDR1 MGHDK, CDR2 SYGVNS. Trimming pared 1 base from V and 6 bases from J, leaving 6 bases between. The CDR3 DNA reads TGTGCCAGCAGTGAATCGTACGCTGAAGCTTTCTTT. Encoded protein: CASSESYAEAFF.

The chain links TRBV5-4 to TRBJ2-7, with 8 nucleotides matching TRBD1. The CDR3 totals 13 residues. Trimming took 4 bases from V and 5 from J; bases not matched to a gene: 5. Per germline, CDR1 SGHNT and CDR2 YYREEE (reference sequence). In DNA, the CDR3 is TGTGCCAGCAGCCCGGACAGGGATAACGAGCAGTACTTC. Its protein is CASSPDRDNEQYF. The variable domain in full, with the rest retrieved from reference TRBV5-4 and TRBJ2-7, is ETGVTQSPTHLIKTRGQQVTLRCSSQSGHNTVSWYQQALGQGPQFIFQYYREEENGRGNFPPRFSGLQFPNYSSELNVNALELDDSALYLCASSPDRDNEQYFGPGTRLTVT.

The chain carries TRBV7-8 and TRBJ2-6, with D unresolved. There are 17 residues in the CDR3. Deletions cut 2 bases from V and 0 bases from J, with 11 bases between. Germline-derived CDR1 and CDR2 are SGHVS and FQNEAQ. In DNA, the CDR3 is TGTGCCAGCAGCTTACTGATCGCTTACTCTGGGGCCAACGTCCTGACTTTC. Amino acid sequence: CASSLLIAYSGANVLTF.

In this sample, this clone turned up once. The chain couples TRBV9 to TRBJ1-2, with a weak D call TRBD1 (5 bases). CDR1 SGDLS and CDR2 YYNGEE come from the germline V gene. The CDR3 runs to 12 residues. V gave up 7 bases and J gave up 9 bases, with 16 bases separating them. CDR3 sequence (DNA): TGTGCCAGCTCCGGGACGGCAGTAAGCTACACCTTC. This sequence encodes CASSGTAVSYTF.

The CDR3 DNA reads TGTGCCAGTACCCCCGGGCGACAGGGGTGGCCTGGCGAGCAGTACTTC. Protein sequence: CASTPGRQGWPGEQYF. The rearrangement links TRBV19 to TRBJ2-7; the match to TRBD1 covers 8 bases. Germline V gene lookup returns CDR1 LNHDA and CDR2 SQIVND (reference sequence). This CDR3 is built from 16 residues. The V gene end was trimmed by 7 bases and the J gene end by 6 bases; junction bases not matched to a gene: 17.

The chain has TRBV7-2 and TRBJ1-5; D gene uncertain. CDR1 SGHTA and CDR2 FQGNSA come from the germline V gene. Trimming stripped 4 bases from V and 9 bases from J, with 10 bases between. The CDR3 is made up of 12 amino acids. Here the CDR3 DNA reads TGTGCCAGCAGCTCTCCCCCAATGCCCCAGCATTTT. This translates into CASSSPPMPQHF.

This clone has more than one count but fewer than ten. The chain recombines TRBV28 with TRBJ2-3; D remains unclear. CDR3 length: 12 amino acids. V shed 5 bases and J shed 0 bases, with 3 bases lying between them. Germline V gene data show CDR1 as MDHEN and CDR2 as SYDVKM. In nucleotides, the CDR3 is TGTGCCAGCAGTGCTAGCACAGATACGCAGTATTTT. Protein: CASSASTDTQYF.

This chain uses TRBV7-2 with TRBJ2-2; maybe TRBD2 (6 bases). With 2 bases removed from V and 4 bases from J, the gap between germline ends came to 8 bases. The CDR3 runs to 14 residues. CDR1 and CDR2 (germline): SGHTA, FQGNSA. CDR3 residues: CASSLSGVTGELFF. CDR3 nucleotide sequence: TGTGCCAGCAGCTTATCGGGGGTCACCGGGGAGCTGTTTTTT.

This clone was found once. This chain connects TRBV30 to TRBJ2-1, with 7 bases aligning to TRBD1. Germline assignment: CDR1 GTSNPN and CDR2 SVGIG (reference sequence). The V and J ends lost 7 bases and 6 bases, in that order; junction bases with no gene match: 6. The CDR3 is made up of 12 amino acids. The CDR3 nucleotides read TGTGCCTTAGGACAGGAGTCCAATGAGCAGTTCTTC. It codes for CALGQESNEQFF.

The chain joins TRBV5-1 to TRBJ2-5; maybe TRBD2 (6 bases). The length of the CDR3 is 14 residues. V lost 3 bases, J lost 1 base, and 10 bases lay in between. Per the germline V gene, CDR1 is SGHRS and CDR2 is YFSETQ. In nucleotides, the CDR3 is TGCGCCAGCAGCTCGGCGGGGTTCCAAGAGACCCAGTACTTC. Translation: CASSSAGFQETQYF.

Regarding this clone: Other DNA sequences in the same sample also yield this CDR3. The chain joins TRBV29-1 to TRBJ1-2; TRBD1 matches 8 bases. CDR1 SQVTM and CDR2 ANQGSEA come from the germline V gene. The CDR3 covers 12 residues. J was trimmed by 3 bases and V by 7 bases; bases with no gene match: 4. CDR3 sequence: CSGGQGDYGYTF. DNA of the CDR3: TGCAGCGGCGGACAGGGTGACTATGGCTACACCTTC.

The V gene is TRBV5-1, the J gene TRBJ2-7; perhaps TRBD2 as D (7 bases). Germline-derived CDR1 and CDR2 are SGHRS and YFSETQ. The V end was cut by 4 bases, the J end by 9 bases, with 23 bases between. The CDR3 length is 15 residues. The CDR3 loop is CASSPDQGTTKVQYF. The DNA of the CDR3 is TGCGCCAGCAGCCCTGACCAGGGGACTACGAAGGTGCAGTACTTC.

V gene TRBV5-6 combines with J gene TRBJ2-3; 12 bases are a match to TRBD2. Losses at the gene ends were 0 bases for V and 6 bases for J; bases not matched to a gene: 8. CDR1 and CDR2 (germline): SGHDT, YYEEEE. This CDR3 region has 17 residues. The CDR3 region has the DNA TGTGCCAGCAGCTTGGTGCTAGCGGGGGGGCCGGGCGATACGCAGTATTTT. Its protein product is CASSLVLAGGPGDTQYF.